The 9 T cell receptor beta chains reported below all come from one sample, sequenced in a study of CD8 T cells in ankylosing spondylitis. From the 5' RACE reads, TCRdb called clonotypes with MiXCR, one entry per CDR3 protein. The profile shows approximately 300,000 distinct CDR3 sequences, around 20% of them singletons. The sequencing input was blood, either unsorted or a sorted T cell fraction (not recorded which). These receptors came from a male donor with ankylosing spondylitis or in good health (not recorded which).

The J gene is TRBJ2-3, the V gene TRBV20-1; D might be TRBD2 (6 bases). CDR1 DFQATT and CDR2 SNEGSKA come from the germline V gene (reference sequence). V was shortened by 2 bases and J by 8 bases, with 11 bases between the two germline ends. This CDR3 spans 12 amino acids. The CDR3 DNA reads TGCAGTGCTAGAATGGGGGGAGGTACGCAGTATTTT. As protein: CSARMGGGTQYF.

This clonotype was observed a handful of times. The V and J genes are TRBV10-3 and TRBJ2-5; TRBD2 agrees at 8 bases. The V and J ends lost 4 bases and 5 bases, in that order; junction bases with no gene match: 12. Germline CDR1 ENHRY, CDR2 SYGVKD. This CDR3 contains 16 residues. DNA of the CDR3: TGTGCCATCAGTGGTGGTAGCGGGATAGAGTTGGAGACCCAGTACTTC. This encodes CAISGGSGIELETQYF.

This clonotype was seen only a few times. This sequence joins TRBV29-1 and TRBJ2-5, with D hard to call. V lost 3 bases and J lost 2, with 7 bases in between. This CDR3 spans 12 amino acids. From germline, CDR1 is SQVTM and CDR2 ANQGSEA. CDR3 nucleotide sequence: TGCAGCGTTGAGATGCAGCAAGAGACCCAGTACTTC. Translating it yields CSVEMQQETQYF. Drawing the rest from reference TRBV29-1 and TRBJ2-5, the complete variable domain is SAVISQKPSRDICQRGTSLTIQCQVDSQVTMMFWYRQQPGQSLTLIATANQGSEATYESGFVIDKFPISRPNLTFSTLTVSNMSPEDSSIYLCSVEMQQETQYFGPGTRLLVL.

This clonotype was detected many times. The chain links TRBV5-1 to TRBJ2-7, with 9 bases aligning to TRBD1. Germline-derived CDR1 and CDR2 are SGHRS and YFSETQ. This CDR3 is 13 amino acids long. Losses at the gene ends were 4 bases for V and 7 bases for J; bases not matched to a gene: 6. In nucleotides, the CDR3 is TGCGCCAGCAGCCTGGACAGGGGAAGGGAGCAGTACGTC. Amino acid sequence: CASSLDRGREQYV.

CDR3 DNA sequence: TGCGCCAGCAGCCCCAAGTTAGGGGGGAATGAGCAGTTCTTC. Protein product: CASSPKLGGNEQFF. The chain has TRBV4-1 and TRBJ2-1; D may match TRBD1 or TRBD2 (6 bases each). V dropped 4 bases and J dropped 7 bases, with 14 bases sitting between them. The CDR3 is made up of 14 amino acids. Germline CDR1 is MGHRA and CDR2 is YSYEKL.

The chain carries TRBV6-1 and TRBJ2-7; D may be TRBD1 (7 bases). The CDR3 is 14 amino acids. CDR1 and CDR2 from the germline V gene are MNHNS and SASEGT. V lost 5 bases and J 4 bases, leaving 15 bases between the germline ends. The CDR3 sequence: CASSKTTGRYEQYV. The CDR3 DNA sequence: TGTGCCAGCAGTAAAACGACAGGGAGGTACGAGCAGTACGTC.

The rearrangement links TRBV28 to TRBJ2-3, with 9 bases aligning to TRBD2. The trim removed 6 bases at V and 0 bases at J, leaving 4 bases unmatched. The CDR3 sequence is 15 residues long. Germline V gene data show CDR1 as MDHEN and CDR2 as SYDVKM. The CDR3 loop reads CASSTSGLSTDTQYF. As DNA, the CDR3 is TGTGCCAGCAGCACTAGCGGGCTTAGCACAGATACGCAGTATTTT.

V usage is TRBV7-9 and J usage is TRBJ1-1; 8 bases fit TRBD1. The J segment lost 1 base and the V segment lost 6 bases, leaving 4 bases of the junction unmatched. Germline lookup yields CDR1 SEHNR and CDR2 FQNEAQ (reference sequence). The CDR3 is 14 residues long. The CDR3 nucleotides are TGTGCCAGCAGGGCTGGACAGGGGAACACTGAAGCTTTCTTT. Amino acids: CASRAGQGNTEAFF.

This clonotype has a count of ten or more. J is TRBJ2-4 and V is TRBV20-1, with 7 bases identical to TRBD2. V shed 4 bases and J 3 bases; nucleotides not matched to a gene: 6. The CDR3 runs 14 residues. The germline V gene encodes CDR1 DFQATT and CDR2 SNEGSKA (reference sequence). CDR3 in amino acids: CSATSSGGKNIQYF. The CDR3 DNA is TGCAGTGCTACCTCTAGCGGTGGCAAAAACATTCAGTACTTC.